The 3 T cell receptor beta chains listed next were all sequenced from one sample in a study of blood T cells in healthy people across ages. The use of a sample-barcoded 5' primer and a J-beta primer mix characterized a second PCR of about 7 to 12 cycles. TCRdb re-called the 5' RACE reads through MiXCR, storing one row per CDR3 protein. The repertoire holds roughly 800,000 distinct CDR3 sequences, with nearly 60% as singletons. Sequencing was carried out using blood. The receptors here all came from a man aged 30 to 39 in good health.

The sample holds a few counts of this clonotype. The J gene is TRBJ1-5, the V gene TRBV20-1; no definite D call. The CDR3 covers 13 residues. V was clipped by 0 bases and J by 4 bases, with 7 bases between them. The germline CDR1 and CDR2 sequences are DFQATT and SNEGSKA (reference sequence). The CDR3 reads CSARETANQPQHF. CDR3 coding DNA: TGCAGTGCTAGAGAGACTGCTAATCAGCCCCAGCATTTT.

The gene calls are TRBV5-1 and TRBJ2-1; TRBD2 agrees at 11 bases. With 4 bases clipped from V and 6 bases from J, the junction kept 18 bases outside the gene matches. The CDR3 has 19 amino acids. Germline V gives CDR1 SGHRS, CDR2 YFSETQ. In nucleotides, the CDR3 is TGCGCCAGCAGCCCAAGATTCCTAGCGGGGGGCCGTTTCGTCAATGAGCAGTTCTTC. This translates into CASSPRFLAGGRFVNEQFF.

This clonotype is a singleton in its sample. Sequence at one end of the junction differs from germline and may be a read error. The chain links TRBV5-1 to TRBJ2-7; a possible D gene is TRBD1 (6 bases). CDR3 length: 14 residues. Germline V CDR1 and CDR2: SGHRS, YFSETQ. CDR3 sequence reads: CASSDGQPSYERYF. The CDR3 DNA is TGCGCCAGCAGCGATGGACAGCCCTCCTACGAGCGGTACTTC.